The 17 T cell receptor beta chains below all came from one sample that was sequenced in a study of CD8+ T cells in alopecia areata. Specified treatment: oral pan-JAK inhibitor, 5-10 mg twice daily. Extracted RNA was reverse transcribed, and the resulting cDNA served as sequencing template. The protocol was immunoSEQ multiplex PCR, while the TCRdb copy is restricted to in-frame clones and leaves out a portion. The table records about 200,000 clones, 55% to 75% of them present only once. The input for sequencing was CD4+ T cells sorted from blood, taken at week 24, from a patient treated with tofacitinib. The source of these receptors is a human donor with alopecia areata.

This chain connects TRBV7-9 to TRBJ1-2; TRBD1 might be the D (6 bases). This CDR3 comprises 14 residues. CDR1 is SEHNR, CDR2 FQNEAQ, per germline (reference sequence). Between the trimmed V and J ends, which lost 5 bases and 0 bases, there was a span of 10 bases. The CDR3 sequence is CASSTGTTNYGYTF. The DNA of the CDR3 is TGTGCCAGCAGCACAGGGACGACTAACTATGGCTACACCTTC.

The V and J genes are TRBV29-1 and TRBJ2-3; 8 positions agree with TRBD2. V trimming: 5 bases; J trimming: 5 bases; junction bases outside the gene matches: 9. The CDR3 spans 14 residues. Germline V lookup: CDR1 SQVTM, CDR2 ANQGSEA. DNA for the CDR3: TGCAGCGTTTCGTTACTAGCGGCTCGAGATACGCAGTATTTT. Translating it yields CSVSLLAARDTQYF.

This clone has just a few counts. The CDR3 region is CASSFSTSGNEQFF. CDR3 coding DNA: TGTGCCAGCAGCTTTTCGACTAGCGGGAACGAGCAGTTCTTC. This chain connects TRBV7-2 to TRBJ2-1; 11 positions agree with TRBD2. Unmatched junction bases numbered 5, after V lost 3 bases and J lost 10 bases. The CDR3 extends over 14 amino acids. Germline assignment: CDR1 SGHTA and CDR2 FQGNSA.

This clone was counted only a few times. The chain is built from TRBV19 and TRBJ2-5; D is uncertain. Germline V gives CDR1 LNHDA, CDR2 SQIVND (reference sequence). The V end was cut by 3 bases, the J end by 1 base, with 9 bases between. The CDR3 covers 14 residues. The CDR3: CASSMSAVQETQYF. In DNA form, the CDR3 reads TGTGCCAGTAGTATGAGTGCGGTCCAAGAGACCCAGTACTTC.

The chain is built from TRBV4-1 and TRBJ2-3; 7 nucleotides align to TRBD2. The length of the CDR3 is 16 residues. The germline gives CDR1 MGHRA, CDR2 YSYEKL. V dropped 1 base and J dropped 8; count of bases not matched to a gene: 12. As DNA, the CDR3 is TGCGCCAGCAGCCAAGCGCGGGGGAAGCAAGGCGGTACGCAGTATTTT. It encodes CASSQARGKQGGTQYF.

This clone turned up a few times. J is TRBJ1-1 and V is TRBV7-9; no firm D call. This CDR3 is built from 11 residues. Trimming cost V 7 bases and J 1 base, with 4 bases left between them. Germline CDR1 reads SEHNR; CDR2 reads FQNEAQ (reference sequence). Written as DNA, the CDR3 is TGTGCCAGCATAAGGAACACTGAAGCTTTCTTT. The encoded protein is CASIRNTEAFF.

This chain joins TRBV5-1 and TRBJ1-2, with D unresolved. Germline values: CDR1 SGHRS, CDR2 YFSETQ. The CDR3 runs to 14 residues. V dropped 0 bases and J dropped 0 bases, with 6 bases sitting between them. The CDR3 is CASSLVTTNYGYTF. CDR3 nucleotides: TGCGCCAGCAGCTTGGTCACAACTAACTATGGCTACACCTTC.

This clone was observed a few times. CDR3 residues: CAWSVIGDTQYF. The CDR3 region has the DNA TGTGCCTGGAGTGTAATCGGGGATACGCAGTATTTT. The V call is TRBV30, the J call TRBJ2-3; D gene unclear. The CDR3 spans 12 residues. Trimming removed 0 bases from V and 6 bases from J, with 7 bases in between. From germline, CDR1 is GTSNPN and CDR2 SVGIG (reference sequence).

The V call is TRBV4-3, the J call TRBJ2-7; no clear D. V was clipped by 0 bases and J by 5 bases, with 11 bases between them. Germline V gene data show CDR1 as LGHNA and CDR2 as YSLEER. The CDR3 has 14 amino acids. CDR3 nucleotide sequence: TGCGCCAGCAGCCAAGATCTGAGGACCGACGAGCAGTACTTC. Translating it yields CASSQDLRTDEQYF.

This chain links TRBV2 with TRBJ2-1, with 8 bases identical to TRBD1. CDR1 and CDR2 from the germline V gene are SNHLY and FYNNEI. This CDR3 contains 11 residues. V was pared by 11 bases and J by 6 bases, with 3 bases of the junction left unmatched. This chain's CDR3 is CAGTGGNEQFF. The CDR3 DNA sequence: TGTGCCGGAACAGGGGGCAATGAGCAGTTCTTC.

This chain's CDR3 is CAWSVRVGQETQYF. The DNA of the CDR3 is TGTGCCTGGAGTGTTCGGGTTGGGCAAGAGACCCAGTACTTC. The chain uses TRBV30 and TRBJ2-5; D is unresolved. The V end was cut by 0 bases, the J end by 2 bases, with 10 bases between. Germline V lookup: CDR1 GTSNPN, CDR2 SVGIG (reference sequence). The CDR3 extends over 14 amino acids.

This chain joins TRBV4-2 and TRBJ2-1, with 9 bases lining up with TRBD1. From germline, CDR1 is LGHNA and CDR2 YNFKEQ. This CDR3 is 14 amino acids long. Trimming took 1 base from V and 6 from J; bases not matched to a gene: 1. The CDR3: CASSQGTGVNEQFF. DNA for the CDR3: TGTGCCAGCAGCCAAGGGACAGGGGTCAATGAGCAGTTCTTC.

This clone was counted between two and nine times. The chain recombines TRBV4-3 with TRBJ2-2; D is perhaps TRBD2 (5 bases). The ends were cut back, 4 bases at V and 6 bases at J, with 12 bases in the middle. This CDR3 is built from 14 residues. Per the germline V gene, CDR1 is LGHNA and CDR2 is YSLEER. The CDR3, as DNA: TGCGCCAGCAGCCCTTTGACCGGGGCCGGGGAGCTGTTTTTT. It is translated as CASSPLTGAGELFF.

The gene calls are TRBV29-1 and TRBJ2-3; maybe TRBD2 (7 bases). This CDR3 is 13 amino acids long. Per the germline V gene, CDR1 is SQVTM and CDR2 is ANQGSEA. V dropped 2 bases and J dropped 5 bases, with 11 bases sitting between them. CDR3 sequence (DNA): TGCAGCGTTGAACGGGGGGCTATAGATACGCAGTATTTT. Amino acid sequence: CSVERGAIDTQYF.

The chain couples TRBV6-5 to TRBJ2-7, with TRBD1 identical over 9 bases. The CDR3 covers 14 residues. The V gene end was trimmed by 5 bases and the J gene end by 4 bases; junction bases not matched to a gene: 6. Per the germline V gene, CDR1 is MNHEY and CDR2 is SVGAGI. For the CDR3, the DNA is TGTGCCAGCAGTGACCGACAGGGGGGATACGAGCAGTACTTC. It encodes CASSDRQGGYEQYF.

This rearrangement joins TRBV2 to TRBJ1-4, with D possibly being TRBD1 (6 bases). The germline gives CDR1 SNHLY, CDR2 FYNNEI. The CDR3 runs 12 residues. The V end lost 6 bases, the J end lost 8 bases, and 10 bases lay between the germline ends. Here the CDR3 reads CASRDRAEKLFF. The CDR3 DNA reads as TGTGCCAGCAGGGACAGAGCCGAAAAACTGTTTTTT.

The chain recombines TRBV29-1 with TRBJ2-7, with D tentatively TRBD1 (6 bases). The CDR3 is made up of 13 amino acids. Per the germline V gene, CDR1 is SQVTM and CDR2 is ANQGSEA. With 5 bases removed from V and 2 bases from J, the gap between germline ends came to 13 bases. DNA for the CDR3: TGCAGCGTTTCTACACAGGGTGCCTACGAGCAGTACTTC. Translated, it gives CSVSTQGAYEQYF.